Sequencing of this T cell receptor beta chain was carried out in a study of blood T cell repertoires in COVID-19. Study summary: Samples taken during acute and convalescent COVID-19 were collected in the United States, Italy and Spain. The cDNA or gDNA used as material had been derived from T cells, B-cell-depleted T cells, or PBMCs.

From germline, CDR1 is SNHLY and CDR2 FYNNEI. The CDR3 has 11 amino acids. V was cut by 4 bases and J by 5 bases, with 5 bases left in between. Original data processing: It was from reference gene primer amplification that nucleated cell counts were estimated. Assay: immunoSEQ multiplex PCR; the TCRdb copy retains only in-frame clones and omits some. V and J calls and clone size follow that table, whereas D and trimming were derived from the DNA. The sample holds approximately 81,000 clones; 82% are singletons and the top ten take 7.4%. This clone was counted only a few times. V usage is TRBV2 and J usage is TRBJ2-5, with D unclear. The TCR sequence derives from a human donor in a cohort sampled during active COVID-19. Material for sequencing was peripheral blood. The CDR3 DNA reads TGTGCCAGCAGTGTTTCGGAGACCCAGTACTTC. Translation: CASSVSETQYF.